The T cell receptor (beta chain) under discussion was sequenced for a study of cytomegalovirus exposure and HLA in healthy donors. General study findings and limits: Across donors, most TCRs were seen rarely, yet some public ones were widespread. It is likely that the observed cluster of highly shared sequence variants was a sequencing artifact.

The PCR was carried out with 60 Vbeta primers and 13 Jbeta primers. Here immunoSEQ multiplex PCR was the method, and the copy in TCRdb shows in-frame clones only, minus some. Of about 140,000 clones in the sample, about 80% were seen once. V was clipped by 4 bases and J by 3 bases, with 12 bases between them. Per the germline V gene, CDR1 is PRHDT and CDR2 is FYEKMQ (reference sequence). The CDR3 is 14 amino acids. With regard to this clone: Its cognate antigen is unknown.

Source material: PBMCs. This receptor was identified in a man aged 35 to 55 in good health and CMV-seropositive. The gene calls are TRBV13 and TRBJ1-1; weak D call: TRBD1 (6 bases). The chain's CDR3 is CASSYRAEDTEAFF. In DNA form, the CDR3 reads TGTGCCAGCAGCTACAGGGCCGAGGACACTGAAGCTTTCTTT.